This T cell receptor (beta chain) was found in a study of tumor and adjacent non-tumor tissue in lung cancer. A remark on this clonotype: Possible read error: a much larger clone is one base away.

The template was RNA from unsorted bulk tissue. Distant lung tissue was collected more than 3 cm away from the tumor edge. The length of the CDR3 is 14 residues. The germline V and J ends were trimmed by 2 bases and 9 bases, with 16 bases remaining between them. Germline V gene sequence: CDR1 MGHRA, CDR2 YSYEKL. TCRbeta libraries were built with three rounds of nested PCR, modified from ARM-PCR. TCRdb reprocessed the multiplex PCR reads via MiXCR and lists one record per CDR3 protein. The table lists 90,000 to 120,000 distinct CDR3 sequences, roughly two thirds of them singletons, with roughly 18% in the top ten.

The V call is TRBV4-1, the J call TRBJ1-2, with D maybe TRBD1 (5 bases). Sequenced: distant non-tumor lung tissue. The clonotype originates from a young man with non-small cell lung cancer. CDR3: CASSQHWGSGSYTF. DNA of the CDR3: TGCGCCAGCAGCCAACACTGGGGGTCGGGTAGCTACACCTTC.